The T cell receptor (beta chain) under discussion was sequenced for a study of response to subunit inactivated influenza vaccine. Findings and caveats of the study: It was the authors' suggestion that each seasonal influenza vaccination recruits few new T cells.

One entry per CDR3 protein results from TCRdb running MiXCR on the RT-PCR reads. The sample has about 310,000 distinct CDR3 sequences, 21% seen once. A remark on this clonotype: The antigen remains unidentified.

The trim removed 3 bases at V and 5 bases at J, leaving 0 bases unmatched. Looked up from germline, CDR1 is KGHSH and CDR2 is LQKENI. The CDR3 spans 13 residues. The receptor's source is a man aged 50 to 75 who received an inactivated influenza vaccine. The gene calls are TRBV18 and TRBJ1-4; 7 positions agree with TRBD1. Source: PBMCs from blood, taken about 20 months after vaccination. For the CDR3, the DNA is TGTGCCAGCTCACCGGGACAGAATGAAAAACTGTTTTTT. As protein: CASSPGQNEKLFF.